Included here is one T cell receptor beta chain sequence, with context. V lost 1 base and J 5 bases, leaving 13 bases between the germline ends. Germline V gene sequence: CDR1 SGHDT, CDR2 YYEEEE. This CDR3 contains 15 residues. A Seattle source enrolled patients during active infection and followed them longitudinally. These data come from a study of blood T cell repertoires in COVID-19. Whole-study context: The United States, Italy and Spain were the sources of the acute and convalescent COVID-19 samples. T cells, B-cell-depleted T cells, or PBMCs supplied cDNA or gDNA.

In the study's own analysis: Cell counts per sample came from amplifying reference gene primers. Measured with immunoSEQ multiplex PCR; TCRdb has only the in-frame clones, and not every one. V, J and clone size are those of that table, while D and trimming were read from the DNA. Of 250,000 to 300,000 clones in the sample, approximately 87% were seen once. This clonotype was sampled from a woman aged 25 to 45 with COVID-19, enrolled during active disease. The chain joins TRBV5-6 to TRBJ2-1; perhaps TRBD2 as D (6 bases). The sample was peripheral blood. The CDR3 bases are TGTGCCAGCAGCTTGTGGAGGGAAATGGACAATGAGCAGTTCTTC. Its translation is CASSLWREMDNEQFF.